Sequencing of this T cell receptor (beta chain) was carried out in a study of T cells in tumors after PD-1 blockade. On the study more broadly: No patient had prior checkpoint blockade, systemic immunosuppression, or radiotherapy within 4 weeks. The study, taken as a whole, reports: Around 45% of tumor TCR clonotypes were also found in blood.

This clone was detected only once. Its antigen remains unknown. Assay used: immunoSEQ multiplex PCR; TCRdb lists only in-frame clones, some missing. In the table there are 7,900 or so clones, roughly 60% of which are singletons. Indicated time point: second of two post-therapy site-matched biopsies roughly eight weeks apart. The sequence derives from a human donor with basal cell carcinoma. Sequencing used tumor tissue, obtained after anti-PD-1 treatment.

The chain's CDR3 is CASSPTRNEKLFF. The CDR3 DNA follows: TGTGCCAGCAGTCCAACACGCAATGAAAAACTGTTTTTT. The chain has TRBV6-5 and TRBJ1-4; D uncertain. This CDR3 comprises 13 residues. Germline V gene data show CDR1 as MNHEY and CDR2 as SVGAGI. The V and J ends lost 5 bases and 5 bases respectively, with 9 bases between them.